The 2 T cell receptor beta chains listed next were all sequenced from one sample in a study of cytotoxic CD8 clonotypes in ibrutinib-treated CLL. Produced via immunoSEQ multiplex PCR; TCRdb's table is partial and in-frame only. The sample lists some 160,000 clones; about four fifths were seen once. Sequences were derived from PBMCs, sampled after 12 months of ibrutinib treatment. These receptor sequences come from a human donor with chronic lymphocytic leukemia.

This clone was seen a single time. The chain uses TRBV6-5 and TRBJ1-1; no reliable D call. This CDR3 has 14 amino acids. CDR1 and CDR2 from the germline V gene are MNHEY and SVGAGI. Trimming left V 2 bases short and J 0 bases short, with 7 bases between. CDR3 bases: TGTGCCAGCAGTTACGGCCAATTGAACACTGAAGCTTTCTTT. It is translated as CASSYGQLNTEAFF.

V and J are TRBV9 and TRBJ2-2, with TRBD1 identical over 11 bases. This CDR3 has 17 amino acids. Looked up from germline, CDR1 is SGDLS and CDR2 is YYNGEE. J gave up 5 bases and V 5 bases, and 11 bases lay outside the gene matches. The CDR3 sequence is CASRPTGQGALTGELFF. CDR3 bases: TGTGCCAGCAGACCGACCGGACAGGGGGCTTTGACCGGGGAGCTGTTTTTT.